These T cell receptor beta chains were read from a single sample in a study of cytotoxic CD8 clonotypes in ibrutinib-treated CLL. Only in-frame clones appear in the TCRdb table, and some are missing; sequencing was by immunoSEQ multiplex PCR. The sample comprises tens of thousands of clones, around 63% of which are singletons, and about 7% rests with the top ten. This specimen was PBMCs, taken at disease progression, from a patient treated with ibrutinib. All receptors derive from a human donor with chronic lymphocytic leukemia. CDR3s include the opening cysteine and the closing phenylalanine or tryptophan. Each record gives: CDR3 protein, V gene, CDR3 length, J gene.

CDR3 protein: CASSTQQGNTIYF
V gene: TRBV11-2
CDR3 length: 13
J gene: TRBJ1-3

CDR3 protein: CASSYGDSPLLDTQYF
V gene: TRBV11-3
CDR3 length: 16
J gene: TRBJ2-3

CDR3 protein: CASSVMTGGANSPLHF
V gene: TRBV2
CDR3 length: 16
J gene: TRBJ1-6

CDR3 protein: CASSLFRDRVYTGELFF
V gene: TRBV7-9
CDR3 length: 17
J gene: TRBJ2-2

CDR3 protein: CASSQAYRGRTEAFF
V gene: TRBV4-1
CDR3 length: 15
J gene: TRBJ1-1

CDR3 protein: CASSQETANSYEQYF
V gene: TRBV14
CDR3 length: 15
J gene: TRBJ2-7

CDR3 protein: CASSLRGERGTSGEQYF
V gene: TRBV11-3
CDR3 length: 17
J gene: TRBJ2-7

CDR3 protein: CASSLMDEKLFF
V gene: TRBV28
CDR3 length: 12
J gene: TRBJ1-4

CDR3 protein: CASSLEPLAVDEQFF
V gene: TRBV7-6
CDR3 length: 15
J gene: TRBJ2-1

CDR3 protein: CASSFSQGGSNQPQHF
V gene: TRBV28
CDR3 length: 16
J gene: TRBJ1-5

CDR3 protein: CASSRPGLAETQYF
V gene: TRBV7-9
CDR3 length: 14
J gene: TRBJ2-5